Listed here is a single T cell receptor (beta chain). Clones were read by immunoSEQ multiplex PCR, and TCRdb kept only the in-frame ones, dropping some. This sample has fewer than 250,000 clones; around 90% occur once, and the top ten carry 2.6%. This record belongs to a study of blood T cell repertoires in COVID-19. The germline V gene encodes CDR1 LGHDT and CDR2 YNNKEL (reference sequence). The germline V and J ends were trimmed by 0 bases and 2 bases, with 11 bases remaining between them. The CDR3 spans 16 residues. Sequencing was performed on PBMCs or T cells enriched from blood (not recorded which). The chain employs TRBV3-1 (or the pseudogene TRBV3-2) and TRBJ2-1, with a tentative D call TRBD2 (5 bases). This sequence was found in a woman aged 25 to 39 with acute COVID-19. The CDR3 reads CASSQDAGITYNEQFF. CDR3 coding DNA: TGTGCCAGCAGCCAAGATGCCGGGATAACCTACAATGAGCAGTTCTTC.